The 23 T cell receptor beta chains listed next were all sequenced from one sample in a study of T cell clonotyping in hematopoietic cell transplantation. Libraries were prepared by immunoSEQ multiplex PCR; TCRdb keeps only in-frame clonotypes and omits some of them. The table records about 20,000 clones, about 82% of them present only once. Time point: recipient sample about 28 days before transplant, after cytoreduction. Sample: peripheral blood mononuclear cells, taken before stem cell transplant. The origin of the receptors is a man aged 50-59 years with acute myeloid leukemia. Some clones in this sample may be carry-over from other donors' samples.

V gene TRBV6-5 combines with J gene TRBJ1-4; possible D gene TRBD1, 5 bases. This CDR3 has 13 residues. Trimming removed 8 bases from V and 6 bases from J, with 13 bases in between. In germline, CDR1 is MNHEY, CDR2 SVGAGI. This chain's CDR3 is CASEPEGDEKLFF. The DNA for the CDR3 is TGTGCCAGCGAACCCGAAGGGGATGAAAAACTGTTTTTT.

This chain uses TRBV6-6 with TRBJ2-7; D might be TRBD1 (6 bases). The V end was cut by 3 bases, the J end by 2 bases, with 17 bases between. The CDR3 runs 16 residues. Looked up from germline, CDR1 is MNHNY and CDR2 is SVGAGI (reference sequence). Here the CDR3 reads CASSYYAGGSAYEQYF. The CDR3 coding sequence is TGTGCCAGCAGTTATTACGCTGGGGGCAGCGCCTACGAGCAGTACTTC.

This chain links TRBV4-1 with TRBJ2-7; D remains ambiguous. The CDR3 runs 14 residues. The germline V gene encodes CDR1 MGHRA and CDR2 YSYEKL. V shed 2 bases and J shed 1 base, with 9 bases lying between them. This CDR3 reads CASSQTAASYEQYF. The CDR3 DNA follows: TGCGCCAGCAGCCAAACGGCCGCTTCCTACGAGCAGTACTTC.

V and J are TRBV2 and TRBJ1-1, with a weak D call TRBD1 (5 bases). This CDR3 contains 15 residues. V was trimmed by 1 base and J by 2 bases, leaving 11 bases between them. Germline V gene lookup returns CDR1 SNHLY and CDR2 FYNNEI. This CDR3 is CASSEGDWDNTEAFF. CDR3 sequence (DNA): TGTGCCAGCAGTGAAGGGGATTGGGACAACACTGAAGCTTTCTTT. Supplemented by reference TRBV2 and TRBJ1-1, the full variable domain reads EPEVTQTPSHQVTQMGQEVILRCVPISNHLYFYWYRQILGQKVEFLVSFYNNEISEKSEIFDDQFSVERPDGSNFTLKIRSTKLEDSAMYFCASSEGDWDNTEAFFGQGTRLTVV.

The chain links TRBV10-1 to TRBJ1-1; D possibly corresponds to TRBD1 (5 bases). This CDR3 contains 13 residues. Germline CDR1 reads WNHNN; CDR2 reads SYGVQD (reference sequence). The ends were cut back, 2 bases at V and 4 bases at J, with 8 bases in the middle. CDR3 DNA sequence: TGCGCCAGCAGTGAGGAGGGGTCCACTGAAGCTTTCTTT. It encodes CASSEEGSTEAFF.

V and J are TRBV29-1 and TRBJ2-2, with TRBD1 identical over 8 bases. The germline V gene has CDR1 SQVTM and CDR2 ANQGSEA. The CDR3 loop spans 15 amino acids. J lost 7 bases, V lost 3 bases, and 10 bases had no gene match. The CDR3 sequence is CSVDQGQGAVGELFF. The CDR3 DNA sequence: TGCAGCGTTGATCAGGGGCAGGGGGCGGTCGGGGAGCTGTTTTTT.

The chain links TRBV9 to TRBJ2-5; 12 nucleotides match TRBD2. J gave up 0 bases and V 3 bases, and 3 bases lay outside the gene matches. The CDR3 runs to 16 residues. In germline, CDR1 is SGDLS, CDR2 YYNGEE. CDR3 in DNA: TGTGCCAGCAGCGACGGGACTAGCGGGTACCAAGAGACCCAGTACTTC. This translates into CASSDGTSGYQETQYF.

The chain recombines TRBV5-6 with TRBJ1-1; tentative D call: TRBD1 (5 bases). The CDR3 runs to 19 residues. The ends were cut back, 0 bases at V and 1 base at J, with 22 bases in the middle. Germline values: CDR1 SGHDT, CDR2 YYEEEE. The CDR3 bases are TGTGCCAGCAGCTTGGTAGGAACGAGGGGTCCACTCGGGAACACTGAAGCTTTCTTT. Translating gives CASSLVGTRGPLGNTEAFF.

This clone occurred a few times. The chain carries TRBV5-1 and TRBJ2-7; possibly TRBD1 or TRBD2 for D (5 bases each). The length of the CDR3 is 15 residues. The ends were cut back, 2 bases at V and 6 bases at J, with 18 bases in the middle. Germline CDR1 SGHRS, CDR2 YFSETQ. CDR3 sequence (DNA): TGCGCCAGCAGCTTCCTGGGTGCGGCAGGGAGCGAGCAGTACTTC. Amino acids: CASSFLGAAGSEQYF.

The chain combines TRBV6-5 with TRBJ2-7; 7 bases map to TRBD1. Trimming at V came to 2 bases and at J to 0 bases, leaving 4 bases not matched to a gene. The germline V gene encodes CDR1 MNHEY and CDR2 SVGAGI. The CDR3 totals 15 residues. The CDR3: CASSYSAGGSYEQYF. The CDR3 DNA is TGTGCCAGCAGTTACAGTGCAGGGGGCTCCTACGAGCAGTACTTC.

The chain is built from TRBV14 and TRBJ1-6; D ambiguous. The V end lost 1 base, the J end lost 6 bases, and 7 bases lay between the germline ends. This CDR3 has 14 residues. The germline CDR1 and CDR2 sequences are SGHDN and FVKESK. CDR3 loop: CASSQVVINSPLHF. In nucleotides, the CDR3 is TGTGCCAGCAGCCAAGTTGTGATTAATTCACCCCTCCACTTT.

V is TRBV5-6 and J is TRBJ2-6; TRBD1 matches 9 bases. The CDR3 contains 17 residues. Losses at the gene ends were 4 bases for V and 2 bases for J; bases not matched to a gene: 7. CDR1 and CDR2 from the germline V gene are SGHDT and YYEEEE. The DNA of the CDR3 is TGTGCCAGCAGCCCAGGGACAGGGTGGACTGGGGCCAACGTCCTGACTTTC. Translation: CASSPGTGWTGANVLTF. Using reference TRBV5-6 and TRBJ2-6 for the parts outside the CDR3, the full variable domain is DAGVTQSPTHLIKTRGQQVTLRCSPKSGHDTVSWYQQALGQGPQFIFQYYEEEERQRGNFPDRFSGHQFPNYSSELNVNALLLGDSALYLCASSPGTGWTGANVLTFGAGSRLTVL.

In this sample, this clone turned up a few times. V usage is TRBV2 and J usage is TRBJ1-2; unclear D gene. This CDR3 is built from 11 residues. Germline V gene lookup returns CDR1 SNHLY and CDR2 FYNNEI. V was trimmed by 5 bases and J by 7 bases, leaving 8 bases between them. CDR3 residues: CASSSARGYTF. The CDR3 DNA is TGTGCCAGCAGTTCAGCGCGTGGCTACACCTTC.

This chain links TRBV7-9 with TRBJ1-2; D gene uncertain. Germline V gene data show CDR1 as SEHNR and CDR2 as FQNEAQ (reference sequence). Trimming shortened V by 1 base and J by 0 bases, and 9 bases separated the two germline ends. The CDR3 spans 15 residues. The CDR3 DNA is TGTGCCAGCAGCTTAGGAGACGCGACTAACTATGGCTACACCTTC. As protein: CASSLGDATNYGYTF.

The gene calls are TRBV7-3 and TRBJ1-1; D not certain. Deletions cut 6 bases from V and 4 bases from J, with 12 bases between. CDR3 length: 13 amino acids. Germline lookup yields CDR1 SGHTA and CDR2 FQGTGA. The CDR3 nucleotides read TGTGCCAGCAGACTCAATGGTGGCACTGAAGCTTTCTTT. Its translation is CASRLNGGTEAFF.

There are a few counts of this clone. This chain uses TRBV4-1 with TRBJ1-5; tentatively, D is TRBD1 (5 bases). Germline V gives CDR1 MGHRA, CDR2 YSYEKL. V gave up 2 bases and J gave up 3 bases, with 8 bases separating them. CDR3 length: 14 amino acids. The CDR3 is CASSQPGFNQPQHF. The CDR3 coding sequence is TGCGCCAGCAGCCAACCAGGGTTCAATCAGCCCCAGCATTTT.

This clone was seen just once. The V gene is TRBV4-1, the J gene TRBJ1-6, with 10 bases that match TRBD1. The CDR3 has 16 residues. Germline V gene data show CDR1 as MGHRA and CDR2 as YSYEKL. V was clipped by 1 base and J by 9 bases; unmatched bases: 6. The CDR3 sequence is CASSQGDRGVGSPLHF. The CDR3 region has the DNA TGCGCCAGCAGCCAAGGGGACAGGGGAGTAGGTTCACCCCTCCACTTT.

The rearrangement joins TRBV28 to TRBJ1-4; no definite D call. Germline CDR1 reads MDHEN; CDR2 reads SYDVKM. Trimming took off 5 bases at V and 2 bases at J, with 9 bases between the two ends. The CDR3 is 14 residues long. CDR3 sequence: CASSRSWTNEKLFF. DNA for the CDR3: TGTGCCAGCAGTAGGAGTTGGACTAATGAAAAACTGTTTTTT.

The chain is built from TRBV6-6 and TRBJ1-3; 7 bases are a match to TRBD1. The CDR3 is 14 residues long. Germline-derived CDR1 and CDR2 are MNHNY and SVGAGI (reference sequence). The V segment lost 7 bases and the J segment 4 bases; nucleotides outside the gene matches: 7. The chain's CDR3 is CASTTGTEGNTIYF. CDR3 sequence (DNA): TGTGCCAGCACGACAGGGACGGAGGGAAACACCATATATTTT.

The chain has TRBV9 and TRBJ2-1; 8 bases match TRBD2. This CDR3 has 15 amino acids. Trimming at V came to 4 bases and at J to 1 base, leaving 4 bases not matched to a gene. Germline V gene data show CDR1 as SGDLS and CDR2 as YYNGEE. The CDR3 loop is CASSTQRGSYNEQFF. The CDR3 coding sequence is TGTGCCAGCAGCACCCAGCGGGGGTCCTACAATGAGCAGTTCTTC.

This chain uses TRBV4-1 with TRBJ2-7; D possibly matches TRBD1 or TRBD2 (5 bases each). CDR1 and CDR2 from the germline V gene are MGHRA and YSYEKL. The CDR3 has 15 amino acids. V was clipped by 3 bases and J by 4 bases, with 16 bases between them. The DNA of the CDR3 is TGCGCCAGCAGCCAGGTCCCGGATGGGGGTTACGAGCAGTACTTC. It specifies CASSQVPDGGYEQYF.

The genes are TRBV19 and TRBJ1-2; TRBD1 matches 10 bases. The CDR3 loop spans 14 amino acids. CDR1 LNHDA and CDR2 SQIVND come from the germline V gene (reference sequence). Trimming removed 6 bases from V and 5 bases from J; junction bases left unmatched: 6. The CDR3 region has the DNA TGTGCCAGTAGGCCGGGACAGGGGCCTTATGGCTACACCTTC. It encodes CASRPGQGPYGYTF.

This chain uses TRBV7-6 with TRBJ1-1; perhaps TRBD1 as D (6 bases). Germline lookup yields CDR1 SGHVS and CDR2 FNYEAQ. The CDR3 covers 19 residues. The V end lost 4 bases, the J end lost 1 base, and 25 bases lay between the germline ends. The CDR3: CASSSRTDSFLGGNTEAFF. The CDR3 DNA reads as TGTGCCAGCAGCTCCCGGACAGACTCCTTCCTAGGGGGGAACACTGAAGCTTTCTTT.